This TCR beta chain came from a study of blood T cell repertoires in COVID-19. Authors' data handling: Cell counts per sample came from amplifying reference gene primers. Clones were read by immunoSEQ multiplex PCR, and TCRdb kept only the in-frame ones, dropping some. The V and J calls and clone size were taken over from that table, and D and trimming were inferred from the DNA. The table lists hundreds of thousands of clones, approximately 80% of them singletons. CDR1 SGHTA and CDR2 FQGNSA come from the germline V gene. V was trimmed by 5 bases and J by 4 bases, leaving 9 bases between them. This CDR3 is built from 13 residues.

This receptor was taken from a man aged 35 to 55 with acute or convalescent COVID-19. Sequenced: peripheral blood. This sequence joins TRBV7-2 and TRBJ1-5, with D hard to call. The CDR3 loop is CASSRLLNQPQHF. The CDR3 coding sequence is TGTGCCAGCAGCAGACTATTAAATCAGCCCCAGCATTTT.